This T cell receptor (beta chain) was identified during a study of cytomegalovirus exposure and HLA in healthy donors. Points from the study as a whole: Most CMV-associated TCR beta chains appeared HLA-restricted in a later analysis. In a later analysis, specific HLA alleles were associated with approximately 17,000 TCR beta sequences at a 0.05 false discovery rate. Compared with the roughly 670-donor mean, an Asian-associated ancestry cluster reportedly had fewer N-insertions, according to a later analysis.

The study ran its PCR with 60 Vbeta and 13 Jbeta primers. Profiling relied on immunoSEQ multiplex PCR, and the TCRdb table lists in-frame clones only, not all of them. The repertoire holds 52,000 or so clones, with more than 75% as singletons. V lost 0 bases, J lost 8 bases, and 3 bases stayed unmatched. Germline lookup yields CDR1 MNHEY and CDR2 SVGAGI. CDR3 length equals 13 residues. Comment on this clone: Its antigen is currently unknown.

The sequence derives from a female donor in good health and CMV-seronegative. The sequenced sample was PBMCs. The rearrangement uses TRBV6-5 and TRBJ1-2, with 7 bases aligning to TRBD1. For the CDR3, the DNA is TGTGCCAGCAGTTACTCGACAGGGCAGGGCTACACCTTC. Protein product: CASSYSTGQGYTF.